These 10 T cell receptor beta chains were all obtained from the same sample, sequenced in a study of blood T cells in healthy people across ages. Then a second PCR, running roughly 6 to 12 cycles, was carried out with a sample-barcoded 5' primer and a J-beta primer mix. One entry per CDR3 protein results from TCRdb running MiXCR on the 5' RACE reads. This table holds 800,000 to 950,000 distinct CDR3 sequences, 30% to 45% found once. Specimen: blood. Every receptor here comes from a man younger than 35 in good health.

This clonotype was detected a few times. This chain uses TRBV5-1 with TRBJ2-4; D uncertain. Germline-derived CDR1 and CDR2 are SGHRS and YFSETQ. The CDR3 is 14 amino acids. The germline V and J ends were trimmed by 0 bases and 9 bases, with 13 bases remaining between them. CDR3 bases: TGCGCCAGCAGCTTGGATTCCAGATCGGGCATTCAGTACTTC. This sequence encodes CASSLDSRSGIQYF.

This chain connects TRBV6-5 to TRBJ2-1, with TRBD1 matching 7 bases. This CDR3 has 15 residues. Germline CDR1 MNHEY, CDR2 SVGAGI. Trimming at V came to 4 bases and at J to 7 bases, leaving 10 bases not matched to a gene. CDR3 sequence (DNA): TGTGCCAGCAGTTTCCACCGACAGGGAGTGAATGAGCAGTTCTTC. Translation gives CASSFHRQGVNEQFF.

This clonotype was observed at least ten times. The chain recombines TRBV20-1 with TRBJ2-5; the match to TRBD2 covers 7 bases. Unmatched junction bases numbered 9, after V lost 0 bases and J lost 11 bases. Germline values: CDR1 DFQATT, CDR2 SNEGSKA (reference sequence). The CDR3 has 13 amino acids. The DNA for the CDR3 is TGCAGTGCTAGAGAGATAAAAAGGCGGGAGCAGTACTTC. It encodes CSAREIKRREQYF.

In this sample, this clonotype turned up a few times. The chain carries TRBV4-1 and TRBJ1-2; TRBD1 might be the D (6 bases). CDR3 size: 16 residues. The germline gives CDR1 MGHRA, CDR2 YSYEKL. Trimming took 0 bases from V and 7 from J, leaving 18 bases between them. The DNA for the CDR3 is TGCGCCAGCAGCCAAGAGGGGGACACTACACCCATTGGCTACACCTTC. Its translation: CASSQEGDTTPIGYTF.

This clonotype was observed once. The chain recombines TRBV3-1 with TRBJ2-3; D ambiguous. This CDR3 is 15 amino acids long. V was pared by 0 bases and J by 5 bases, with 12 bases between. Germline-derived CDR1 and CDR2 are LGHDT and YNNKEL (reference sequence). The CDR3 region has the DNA TGTGCCAGCAGCCAAGAAGAAACGCGCCGAGATACGCAGTATTTT. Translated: CASSQEETRRDTQYF.

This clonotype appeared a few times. The CDR3 nucleotides are TGTGCCAGCAGCTTTGGGGTTACGAGGAACACCGGGGAGCTGTTTTTT. This gives the protein CASSFGVTRNTGELFF. The chain is built from TRBV5-5 and TRBJ2-2; D gene ambiguous. CDR1 and CDR2 from the germline V gene are SGHKS and YYEKEE (reference sequence). Trimming left V 2 bases short and J 1 base short, with 12 bases between. The CDR3 sequence is 16 residues long.

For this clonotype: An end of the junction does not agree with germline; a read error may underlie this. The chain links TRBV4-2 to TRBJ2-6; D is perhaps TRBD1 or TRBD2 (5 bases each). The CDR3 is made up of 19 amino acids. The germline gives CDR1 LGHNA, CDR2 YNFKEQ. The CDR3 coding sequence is TGTGCCAACAGCCAAGAGGGGCTACAGGAAAACTCTGGGGCCAACGTCCTGACTTTC. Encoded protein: CANSQEGLQENSGANVLTF.

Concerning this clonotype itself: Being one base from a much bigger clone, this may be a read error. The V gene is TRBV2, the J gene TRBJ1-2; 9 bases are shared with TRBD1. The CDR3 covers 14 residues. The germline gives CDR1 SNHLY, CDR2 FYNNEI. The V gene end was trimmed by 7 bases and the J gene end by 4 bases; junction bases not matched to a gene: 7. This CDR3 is CASMDRGLSYGYTF. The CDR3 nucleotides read TGTGCCAGCATGGACAGGGGCCTAAGCTATGGCTACACCTTC.

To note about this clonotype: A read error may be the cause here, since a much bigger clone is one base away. The CDR3 region is CASSLGRIPDTQYF. The CDR3 nucleotides read TGTGCCAGCAGTTTAGGTAGGATTCCAGATACGCAGTATTTT. The rearrangement links TRBV12-3 or TRBV12-4 to TRBJ2-3; D not certain. The V gene lost 1 base and the J gene lost 4 bases, with 9 bases spanning the gap. The CDR3 spans 14 residues.

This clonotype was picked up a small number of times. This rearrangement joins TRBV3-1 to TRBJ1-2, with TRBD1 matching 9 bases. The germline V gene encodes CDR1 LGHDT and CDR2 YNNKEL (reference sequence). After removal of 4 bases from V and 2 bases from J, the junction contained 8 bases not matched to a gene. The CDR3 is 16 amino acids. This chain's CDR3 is CASSLNDRGANYGYTF. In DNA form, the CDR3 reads TGTGCCAGCAGCCTCAACGACAGGGGGGCGAACTATGGCTACACCTTC.